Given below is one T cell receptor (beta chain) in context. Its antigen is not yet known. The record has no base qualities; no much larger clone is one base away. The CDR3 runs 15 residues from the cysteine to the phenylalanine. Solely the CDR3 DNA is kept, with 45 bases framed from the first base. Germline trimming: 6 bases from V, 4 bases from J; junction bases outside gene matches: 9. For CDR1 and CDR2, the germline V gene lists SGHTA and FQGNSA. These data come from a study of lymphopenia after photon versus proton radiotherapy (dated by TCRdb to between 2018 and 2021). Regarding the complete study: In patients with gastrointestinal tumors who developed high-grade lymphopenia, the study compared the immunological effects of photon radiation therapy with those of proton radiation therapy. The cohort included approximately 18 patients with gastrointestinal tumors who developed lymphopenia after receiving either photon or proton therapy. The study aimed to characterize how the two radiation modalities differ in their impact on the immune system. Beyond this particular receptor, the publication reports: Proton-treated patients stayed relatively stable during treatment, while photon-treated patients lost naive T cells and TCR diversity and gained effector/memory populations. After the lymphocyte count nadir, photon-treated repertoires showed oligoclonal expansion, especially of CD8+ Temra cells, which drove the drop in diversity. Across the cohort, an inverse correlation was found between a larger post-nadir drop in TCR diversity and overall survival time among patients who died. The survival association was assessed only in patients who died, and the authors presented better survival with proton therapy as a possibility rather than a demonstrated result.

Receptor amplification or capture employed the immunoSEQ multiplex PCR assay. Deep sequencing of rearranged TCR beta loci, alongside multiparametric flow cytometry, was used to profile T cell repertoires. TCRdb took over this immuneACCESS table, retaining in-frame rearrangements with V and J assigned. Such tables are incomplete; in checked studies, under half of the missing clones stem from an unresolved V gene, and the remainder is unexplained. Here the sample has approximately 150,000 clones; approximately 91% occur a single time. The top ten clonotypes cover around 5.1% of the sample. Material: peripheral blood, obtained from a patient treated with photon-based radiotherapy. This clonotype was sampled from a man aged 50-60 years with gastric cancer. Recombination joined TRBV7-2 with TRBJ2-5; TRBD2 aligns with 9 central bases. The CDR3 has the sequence CASRQLAGSRETQYF. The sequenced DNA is TGTGCCAGCAGACAGCTAGCGGGAAGTCGAGAGACCCAGTACTTC.